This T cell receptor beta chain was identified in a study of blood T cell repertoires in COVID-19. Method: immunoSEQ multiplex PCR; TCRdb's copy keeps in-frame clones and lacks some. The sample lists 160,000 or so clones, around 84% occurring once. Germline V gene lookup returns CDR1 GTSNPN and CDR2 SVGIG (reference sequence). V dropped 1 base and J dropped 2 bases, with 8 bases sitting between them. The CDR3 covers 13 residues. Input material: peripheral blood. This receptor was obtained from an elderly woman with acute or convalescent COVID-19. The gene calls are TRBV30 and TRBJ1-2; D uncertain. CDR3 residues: CAWSAQVNYGYTF. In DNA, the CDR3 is TGTGCCTGGAGTGCGCAGGTAAACTATGGCTACACCTTC. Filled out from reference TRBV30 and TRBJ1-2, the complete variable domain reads SQTIHQWPATLVQPVGSPLSLECTVEGTSNPNLYWYRQAAGRGLQLLFYSVGIGQISSEVPQNLSASRPQDRQFILSSKKLLLSDSGFYLCAWSAQVNYGYTFGSGTRLTVV.